This TCR beta chain was identified during a study of shared clonotypes between healthy human individuals. Genomic DNA belonging to each subset was distributed in equal measure over several immunoSEQ plates. TCRdb keeps only in-frame clones here, not all; method: immunoSEQ multiplex PCR. In the table there are fewer than 1 million clones, just over 95% of which are singletons. V was shortened by 0 bases and J by 0 bases, with 7 bases between the two germline ends. Germline lookup yields CDR1 SGDLS and CDR2 YYNGEE. The CDR3 consists of 15 residues. In the case of this clone: Its antigen remains unknown. Additional DNA sequences in this sample encode the identical CDR3.

In the naive CD8 group, cells lacked CD45RO and were positively selected for CCR7, so terminally differentiated effector memory CD45RA+ cells were left out. Nashville, Tennessee was home to all donors, who were Caucasian adults. Notes on the study in general: Although depth was large, rarefaction showed that sequencing of the sorted subsets was incomplete. Shared clonotypes across all four donors exceeded non-shared ones in generation probability.

This clonotype was sampled from a man aged 25-40 years in good health. The sample consisted of naive CD8+ T cells sorted from blood. The gene calls are TRBV9 and TRBJ1-3; perhaps TRBD1 as D (5 bases). In DNA form, the CDR3 reads TGTGCCAGCAGCGTAGGGAGGGGCTCTGGAAACACCATATATTTT. Translation gives CASSVGRGSGNTIYF.